Described below is a single T cell receptor (beta chain) sequence and its context. These data are taken from a study of blood T cell repertoires in COVID-19. The CDR3 is 13 amino acids. From germline, CDR1 is SGHTA and CDR2 FQGTGA. With 2 bases removed from V and 0 bases from J, the gap between germline ends came to 4 bases. TCRdb's copy holds only in-frame clones and misses some; the assay was immunoSEQ multiplex PCR. The top ten clones hold almost 30% of a sample with roughly 120,000 clones, over 70% of them seen once. The chain joins TRBV7-3 to TRBJ1-1, with unresolved D. The sample consisted of peripheral blood. This clonotype originated in a woman in her sixties or seventies with acute or convalescent COVID-19. The CDR3 loop reads CASSLSVNTEAFF. The CDR3 DNA follows: TGTGCCAGCAGCTTATCTGTGAACACTGAAGCTTTCTTT.